A single sample gave rise to the 8 T cell receptor beta chains below, sequenced in a study of shared clonotypes between healthy human individuals. Clones were sequenced by immunoSEQ multiplex PCR, and TCRdb holds only the in-frame ones, with some missing. Among about 1.9 million clones listed, over 85% were seen once. Naive CD8 cells, CD45RO-negative and positively selected for CCR7, excluded terminally differentiated effector memory CD45RA+ cells. Sequenced material: naive CD8+ T cells from PBMCs. The source of these receptors is a man aged 18 to 30 in good health. Some clones in this sample may be carry-over from other donors' samples.

The chain uses TRBV7-8 and TRBJ2-5; D is tentatively TRBD1 or TRBD2 (5 bases each). There are 15 residues in the CDR3. Germline V gene lookup returns CDR1 SGHVS and CDR2 FQNEAQ. The V gene lost 0 bases and the J gene lost 5 bases, with 13 bases spanning the gap. Written as DNA, the CDR3 is TGTGCCAGCAGCTTAGCGCGAGGGGCATGGGAGACCCAGTACTTC. Its protein product is CASSLARGAWETQYF.

The chain uses TRBV28 and TRBJ1-5, with D possibly being TRBD1 (6 bases). Germline CDR1 reads MDHEN; CDR2 reads SYDVKM. The CDR3 length is 15 residues. V lost 3 bases and J lost 7, with 16 bases in between. The CDR3 loop reads CASSLWSGADQPQHF. The CDR3 DNA is TGTGCCAGCAGTTTGTGGTCGGGGGCAGACCAGCCCCAGCATTTT.

This clone was detected once. The chain employs TRBV7-6 and TRBJ2-2; D not certain. V lost 1 base, J lost 7 bases, and 13 bases lay in between. There are 15 residues in the CDR3. Germline V gives CDR1 SGHVS, CDR2 FNYEAQ. The CDR3 loop reads CASSLVRPPGGELFF. In DNA, the CDR3 is TGTGCCAGCAGCTTAGTTCGCCCCCCCGGCGGGGAGCTGTTTTTT.

The CDR3 nucleotides are TGTGCCAGCAGCTCCGCGGGCTCCTACCCCTACAATGAGCAGTTCTTC. Translated, it gives CASSSAGSYPYNEQFF. This sequence joins TRBV7-8 and TRBJ2-1; the D gene is possibly TRBD2 (5 bases). V gave up 4 bases and J gave up 2 bases, with 15 bases separating them. The CDR3 runs 16 residues. The germline V gene encodes CDR1 SGHVS and CDR2 FQNEAQ.

This chain links TRBV4-1 with TRBJ2-5; 10 nucleotides align to TRBD2. Per the germline V gene, CDR1 is MGHRA and CDR2 is YSYEKL. This CDR3 region has 16 residues. The V segment lost 3 bases and the J segment 2 bases; nucleotides outside the gene matches: 6. CDR3 amino acids: CASSQAGLATQETQYF. The CDR3 DNA reads TGCGCCAGCAGCCAGGCGGGACTAGCGACACAAGAGACCCAGTACTTC.

V and J are TRBV7-8 and TRBJ1-5, with TRBD1 matching 8 bases. The CDR3 runs 22 residues. Trimming took 8 bases from V and 0 from J; bases not matched to a gene: 27. Germline V gene lookup returns CDR1 SGHVS and CDR2 FQNEAQ. The CDR3 DNA sequence: TGTGCCAGCTCCCTCGGGACTCCAAACGGGAGGGACAGGCCTTATAGCAATCAGCCCCAGCATTTT. This sequence encodes CASSLGTPNGRDRPYSNQPQHF.

This rearrangement joins TRBV6-5 to TRBJ2-4; tentative D call: TRBD1 (6 bases). The germline V and J ends were trimmed by 4 bases and 1 base, with 8 bases remaining between them. Germline V gives CDR1 MNHEY, CDR2 SVGAGI. The CDR3 has 14 amino acids. CDR3 in DNA: TGTGCCAGCAGTTCACAGGGTGCCAAAAACATTCAGTACTTC. Amino acids: CASSSQGAKNIQYF.

V usage is TRBV19 and J usage is TRBJ2-1; 8 nucleotides align to TRBD2. Germline CDR1 LNHDA, CDR2 SQIVND (reference sequence). The CDR3 length is 14 residues. J lost 7 bases, V lost 10 bases, and 12 bases had no gene match. As DNA, the CDR3 is TGTGCCACCTCCGGGGGTAGCGGGGAAAATGAGCAGTTCTTC. Protein sequence: CATSGGSGENEQFF.